The 10 T cell receptor beta chains listed next were all sequenced from one sample in a study of post-analysis software for immune sequencing data. Study-level results: Four or five TRBV segments were significantly more frequent in patients than in controls. TRBV5-6, TRBV5-1 and TRBV20-1 were among these segments.

The antigens of these receptors remain unknown. Unique molecular identifiers had been added to the TCR beta cDNA libraries. TCRdb redid the calling of the PCR reads with MiXCR, one entry per CDR3 protein. The table shows a few hundred thousand distinct CDR3 sequences, with 40% to 55% occurring only once. Material: blood. The source of these receptors is a girl aged 5 to 17 with multiple sclerosis.

The chain couples TRBV24-1 to TRBJ1-6, with 8 nucleotides matching TRBD1. With V trimmed by 3 bases and J by 6 bases, 0 bases remained unmatched. Germline lookup yields CDR1 KGHDR and CDR2 SFDVKD. The CDR3 has 14 residues. CDR3 nucleotides: TGTGCCACCAGTGATACAGGGGGTAATTCACCCCTCCACTTT. Protein sequence: CATSDTGGNSPLHF.

The gene calls are TRBV6-6 and TRBJ1-4; 9 positions agree with TRBD1. Germline loops: CDR1 MNHNY, CDR2 SVGAGI (reference sequence). The CDR3 extends over 14 amino acids. With V trimmed by 6 bases and J by 7 bases, 6 bases remained unmatched. The CDR3 DNA reads as TGTGCCAGCAGCCGGGACAGGGTGGGTGAAAAACTGTTTTTT. Encoded protein: CASSRDRVGEKLFF.

This chain connects TRBV4-2 to TRBJ2-5; 9 bases are a match to TRBD1. Germline values: CDR1 LGHNA, CDR2 YNFKEQ. The CDR3 runs to 16 residues. V was pared by 1 base and J by 2 bases, with 5 bases of the junction left unmatched. The CDR3: CASSQARDREQETQYF. Here the CDR3 DNA reads TGTGCCAGCAGCCAAGCGAGGGACAGGGAACAAGAGACCCAGTACTTC.

This clonotype was recorded a few times. The rearrangement links TRBV28 to TRBJ2-1, with D possibly matching TRBD2 (6 bases). There are 14 residues in the CDR3. Per the germline V gene, CDR1 is MDHEN and CDR2 is SYDVKM. V was trimmed by 2 bases and J by 9 bases, leaving 14 bases between them. CDR3 residues: CASSLASASGEQFF. CDR3 bases: TGTGCCAGCAGTTTAGCTAGCGCTAGTGGTGAGCAGTTCTTC.

The V gene is TRBV24-1, the J gene TRBJ2-2; 14 positions match TRBD2. The V and J ends lost 4 bases and 5 bases, in that order; junction bases with no gene match: 5. The germline V gene has CDR1 KGHDR and CDR2 SFDVKD. CDR3 length: 17 amino acids. The CDR3 DNA sequence: TGTGCCACCAGTGACCAGGGACTAGCGGGAGCTACCGGGGAGCTGTTTTTT. Amino acids: CATSDQGLAGATGELFF.

The gene calls are TRBV20-1 and TRBJ2-3; 13 nucleotides agree with TRBD2. The germline gives CDR1 DFQATT, CDR2 SNEGSKA (reference sequence). The ends lost 3 bases at V and 5 bases at J; junction bases unmatched: 5. CDR3 length: 15 residues. The CDR3 DNA reads as TGCAGTGCTAGTCCCTGGACTAGCGGGAGAGATACGCAGTATTTT. Translation: CSASPWTSGRDTQYF.

The chain joins TRBV29-1 to TRBJ1-1; TRBD1 might be the D (6 bases). Per germline, CDR1 SQVTM and CDR2 ANQGSEA. The CDR3 runs to 15 residues. Trimming stripped 3 bases from V and 0 bases from J, with 14 bases between. CDR3 in DNA: TGCAGCGTTGAGAAGAGGGAGGGGGTGAACACTGAAGCTTTCTTT. Amino acid sequence: CSVEKREGVNTEAFF. Based on the CDR3 plus reference TRBV29-1 and TRBJ1-1, the full variable domain is SAVISQKPSRDICQRGTSLTIQCQVDSQVTMMFWYRQQPGQSLTLIATANQGSEATYESGFVIDKFPISRPNLTFSTLTVSNMSPEDSSIYLCSVEKREGVNTEAFFGQGTRLTVV.

This clonotype was detected only a few times. V gene TRBV5-6 combines with J gene TRBJ1-1; weak D call: TRBD1 (6 bases). The V end was cut by 0 bases, the J end by 4 bases, with 13 bases between. CDR1 SGHDT and CDR2 YYEEEE come from the germline V gene. The CDR3 runs 15 residues. CDR3 bases: TGTGCCAGCAGCTTGGCTGGCAGGGGAGGCACTGAAGCTTTCTTT. This translates into CASSLAGRGGTEAFF.

The chain links TRBV12-3 or TRBV12-4 to TRBJ2-4; 12 bases line up with TRBD2. The J call is in doubt because the DNA end fits TRBJ2-7 better. The CDR3 extends over 16 amino acids. CDR3 DNA: TGTGCCAGCAGCCCCGAGCTAGCGGGAGGGTCCCACGAGCAGTACTTC. Translating gives CASSPELAGGSHEQYF.

The gene calls are TRBV21-1 and TRBJ2-5; the DNA was not used to check the table's D call, TRBD1. TRBV21-1 is a recognized pseudogene. The CDR3 contains 14 residues. This chain's CDR3 is CASEDRDSQETQYF. The CDR3 nucleotides are TGTGCCAGCGAAGACCGGGACAGCCAAGAGACCCAGTACTTC.